Below are 23 T cell receptor beta chains sequenced from a single sample in a study of cytomegalovirus exposure and HLA in healthy donors. The PCR employed 60 Vbeta primers together with 13 Jbeta primers. Only in-frame clones appear in the TCRdb table, and some are missing; sequencing was by immunoSEQ multiplex PCR. The sample holds 70,000 to 90,000 clones, around 66% seen once. The sample consisted of PBMCs. The receptors derive from a middle-aged woman in good health and CMV-seropositive.

This chain connects TRBV2 to TRBJ2-3; 7 bases are shared with TRBD2. The CDR3 is 16 amino acids. The germline V gene encodes CDR1 SNHLY and CDR2 FYNNEI. V shed 7 bases and J 1 base; nucleotides not matched to a gene: 11. The CDR3 is CASKRSPTSGTDTQYF. Written as DNA, the CDR3 is TGTGCCAGCAAAAGGAGTCCCACTAGCGGCACAGATACGCAGTATTTT.

This clone occurred a few times. In nucleotides, the CDR3 is TGTGCCAGCAGCTTAGGTGCCGGGTGGGAGCAGTTCTTC. Its protein product is CASSLGAGWEQFF. The rearrangement joins TRBV7-9 to TRBJ2-1; the D is unclear. V shed 1 base and J shed 10 bases, with 11 bases lying between them. CDR1 SEHNR and CDR2 FQNEAQ come from the germline V gene (reference sequence). This CDR3 is 13 amino acids long.

V is TRBV5-5 and J is TRBJ1-1, with a tentative D call TRBD1 (5 bases). The CDR3 length is 15 residues. Per germline, CDR1 SGHKS and CDR2 YYEKEE (reference sequence). Trimming shortened V by 4 bases and J by 1 base, and 14 bases separated the two germline ends. DNA of the CDR3: TGTGCCAGCAGCCCTGAGTGGGGGGGGAACACTGAAGCTTTCTTT. It encodes CASSPEWGGNTEAFF. Combining the CDR3 with reference TRBV5-5 and TRBJ1-1 gives the whole variable domain DAGVTQSPTHLIKTRGQQVTLRCSPISGHKSVSWYQQVLGQGPQFIFQYYEKEERGRGNFPDRFSARQFPNYSSELNVNALLLGDSALYLCASSPEWGGNTEAFFGQGTRLTVV.

The chain combines TRBV5-6 with TRBJ2-1; 12 nucleotides align to TRBD2. This CDR3 has 18 residues. CDR1 SGHDT and CDR2 YYEEEE come from the germline V gene. Trimming took 3 bases from V and 0 from J; bases not matched to a gene: 7. In nucleotides, the CDR3 is TGTGCCAGCAGCTCGACTAGCGGGAGCAAACTCTCCTACAATGAGCAGTTCTTC. This sequence encodes CASSSTSGSKLSYNEQFF.

The chain links TRBV5-1 to TRBJ2-7, with 7 bases lining up with TRBD2. Germline lookup yields CDR1 SGHRS and CDR2 YFSETQ. The length of the CDR3 is 14 residues. After removal of 3 bases from V and 3 bases from J, the junction contained 6 bases not matched to a gene. The CDR3 DNA reads as TGCGCCAGCAGCTCCCCGGGACTAAACTACGAGCAGTACTTC. This translates into CASSSPGLNYEQYF.

This clone was observed a handful of times. V usage is TRBV19 and J usage is TRBJ2-1; 10 bases align to TRBD2. CDR1 and CDR2 from the germline V gene are LNHDA and SQIVND (reference sequence). There are 14 residues in the CDR3. J was trimmed by 5 bases and V by 3 bases; bases with no gene match: 1. CDR3 residues: CASSISGRDNEQFF. The CDR3 DNA is TGTGCCAGTAGTATCAGCGGGAGGGACAATGAGCAGTTCTTC. Combining the CDR3 with reference TRBV19 and TRBJ2-1 gives the whole variable domain DGGITQSPKYLFRKEGQNVTLSCEQNLNHDAMYWYRQDPGQGLRLIYYSQIVNDFQKGDIAEGYSVSREKKESFPLTVTSAQKNPTAFYLCASSISGRDNEQFFGPGTRLTVL.

This clone was picked up a small number of times. J is TRBJ1-2 and V is TRBV4-1, with D tentatively TRBD1 (5 bases). The ends were cut back, 0 bases at V and 9 bases at J, with 17 bases in the middle. This CDR3 is built from 15 residues. CDR1 and CDR2 from the germline V gene are MGHRA and YSYEKL. The CDR3 region is CASSQESGGGASYTF. Written as DNA, the CDR3 is TGCGCCAGCAGCCAAGAATCGGGCGGGGGAGCGAGCTACACCTTC.

This clone qualifies as medium-sized (0.01 to 0.1%). V and J are TRBV27 and TRBJ2-5, with TRBD2 matching 9 bases. V was pared by 0 bases and J by 4 bases, with 6 bases of the junction left unmatched. Germline V gives CDR1 MNHEY, CDR2 SMNVEV (reference sequence). This CDR3 comprises 16 residues. The CDR3 spells CASSLSSGRMRETQYF. The CDR3 nucleotides read TGTGCCAGCAGTTTATCTAGCGGGAGAATGCGAGAGACCCAGTACTTC.

V usage is TRBV5-4 and J usage is TRBJ2-1; D perhaps matches TRBD1 (5 bases). The V gene's germline CDR1 is SGHNT and CDR2 YYREEE (reference sequence). CDR3 length: 15 amino acids. V was pared by 0 bases and J by 9 bases, with 16 bases between. CDR3 region: CASSLDGTQGSEQFF. The CDR3 DNA follows: TGTGCCAGCAGCTTGGACGGTACCCAGGGAAGTGAGCAGTTCTTC.

This sequence joins TRBV5-4 and TRBJ2-5; D is perhaps TRBD2 (5 bases). This CDR3 is built from 14 residues. V dropped 0 bases and J dropped 2 bases, with 8 bases sitting between them. Germline lookup yields CDR1 SGHNT and CDR2 YYREEE (reference sequence). The CDR3 region is CASSLAGSQETQYF. As DNA, the CDR3 is TGTGCCAGCAGCTTGGCGGGGTCTCAAGAGACCCAGTACTTC.

This rearrangement joins TRBV7-2 to TRBJ2-3; tentative D call: TRBD2 (6 bases). This CDR3 spans 15 amino acids. With 3 bases removed from V and 4 bases from J, the gap between germline ends came to 14 bases. Germline values: CDR1 SGHTA, CDR2 FQGNSA. The CDR3 region has the DNA TGTGCCAGCAGCTTGTCGGGACTTGTCCCAGATACGCAGTATTTT. It yields the protein CASSLSGLVPDTQYF.

The V call is TRBV6-5, the J call TRBJ2-7, with TRBD1 matching 12 bases. J gave up 4 bases and V 6 bases, and 4 bases lay outside the gene matches. CDR1 is MNHEY, CDR2 SVGAGI, per germline. CDR3 size: 14 residues. CDR3 coding DNA: TGTGCCAGCAGGATGGGACAGGGGGCGTACGAGCAGTACTTC. As protein: CASRMGQGAYEQYF.

This clone was counted between two and nine times. This chain connects TRBV28 to TRBJ1-3; 8 nucleotides agree with TRBD1. The CDR3 length is 17 residues. Germline V gene data show CDR1 as MDHEN and CDR2 as SYDVKM. V lost 3 bases to trimming and J lost 8 bases; unmatched junction nucleotides: 15. In nucleotides, the CDR3 is TGTGCCAGCAGTTTTCCCTACAGGGGGACTACCAGTGACACCATATATTTT. This sequence encodes CASSFPYRGTTSDTIYF.

The DNA for the CDR3 is TGTGCCAGCAGCTACATTCACAACTACACAGATACGCAGTATTTT. Translated, it gives CASSYIHNYTDTQYF. The chain has TRBV13 and TRBJ2-3; D not certain. This CDR3 comprises 15 residues. Germline CDR1 is PRHDT and CDR2 is FYEKMQ (reference sequence). V lost 4 bases and J 2 bases, leaving 13 bases between the germline ends.

The chain recombines TRBV5-1 with TRBJ2-3, with a tentative D call TRBD2 (6 bases). There are 14 residues in the CDR3. Per germline, CDR1 SGHRS and CDR2 YFSETQ. V was trimmed by 5 bases and J by 8 bases, leaving 18 bases between them. In DNA, the CDR3 is TGCGCCAGCAGGACCGGGACTGGAGCCAGTACGCAGTATTTT. It codes for CASRTGTGASTQYF.

This clone is classed as medium-sized (0.01 to 0.1%). CDR3 coding DNA: TGCGCCAGCAGCCAACAAAGGGGTTCAACTAATGAAAAACTGTTTTTT. Protein sequence: CASSQQRGSTNEKLFF. The V gene is TRBV4-3, the J gene TRBJ1-4; perhaps TRBD1 as D (5 bases). Germline assignment: CDR1 LGHNA and CDR2 YSLEER. This CDR3 comprises 16 residues. Deletions cut 2 bases from V and 0 bases from J, with 10 bases between.

The table lists this clone with a few counts. J is TRBJ1-5 and V is TRBV7-9; no reliable D call. The CDR3 consists of 13 residues. CDR1 and CDR2 (germline): SEHNR, FQNEAQ (reference sequence). Trimming pared 2 bases from V and 5 bases from J, leaving 7 bases between. DNA for the CDR3: TGTGCCAGCAGCTTACGGGGAGATCAGCCCCAGCATTTT. The encoded protein is CASSLRGDQPQHF.

V gene TRBV27 combines with J gene TRBJ2-7; tentative D call: TRBD1 (5 bases). V gave up 1 base and J gave up 7 bases, with 11 bases separating them. This CDR3 has 13 residues. Germline lookup yields CDR1 MNHEY and CDR2 SMNVEV (reference sequence). CDR3 residues: CASSLLGPKEQYF. CDR3 in DNA: TGTGCCAGCAGTTTATTGGGGCCTAAAGAGCAGTACTTC.

This sequence joins TRBV18 and TRBJ1-2; 8 bases align to TRBD1. CDR1 and CDR2 from the germline V gene are KGHSH and LQKENI. V was pared by 4 bases and J by 2 bases, with 9 bases of the junction left unmatched. The CDR3 runs to 16 residues. The CDR3 sequence: CASSRVAGGGNYGYTF. CDR3 nucleotides: TGTGCCAGCTCACGTGTTGCAGGGGGCGGAAACTATGGCTACACCTTC.

Only a few counts were recorded for this clone. The V call is TRBV5-4, the J call TRBJ2-7; 7 bases are shared with TRBD1. The germline V gene encodes CDR1 SGHNT and CDR2 YYREEE (reference sequence). The ends lost 0 bases at V and 3 bases at J; junction bases unmatched: 3. This CDR3 region has 14 residues. This chain's CDR3 is CASSLDRGFYEQYF. In DNA form, the CDR3 reads TGTGCCAGCAGCTTGGACAGGGGATTCTACGAGCAGTACTTC.

The V call is TRBV10-1, the J call TRBJ2-7; 7 positions match TRBD2. The J segment lost 0 bases and the V segment lost 0 bases, leaving 5 bases of the junction unmatched. This CDR3 contains 16 residues. Germline V gene sequence: CDR1 WNHNN, CDR2 SYGVQD (reference sequence). The CDR3 loop is CASSESVASGSYEQYF. The CDR3 DNA is TGCGCCAGCAGTGAGTCGGTCGCTAGCGGCTCCTACGAGCAGTACTTC.

J is TRBJ1-4 and V is TRBV4-1; possibly TRBD1 for D (6 bases). Germline CDR1 is MGHRA and CDR2 is YSYEKL. Trimming removed 11 bases from V and 4 bases from J, with 14 bases in between. The CDR3 consists of 13 residues. For the CDR3, the DNA is TGCGCCCGATTAGGACAGTTTAATGAAAAACTGTTTTTT. It encodes CARLGQFNEKLFF.

The sample holds a few counts of this clone. The chain uses TRBV5-8 and TRBJ2-2, with D maybe TRBD2 (6 bases). The CDR3 length is 16 residues. Between the trimmed V and J ends, which lost 0 bases and 3 bases, there was a span of 12 bases. CDR1 is SGHTS, CDR2 YDEGEE, per germline. CDR3 coding DNA: TGTGCCAGCAGCTTGGACGGCAGGGAGGACACCGGGGAGCTGTTTTTT. Its protein is CASSLDGREDTGELFF. Using reference TRBV5-8 and TRBJ2-2 for the parts outside the CDR3, the full variable domain is EAGVTQSPTHLIKTRGQQATLRCSPISGHTSVYWYQQALGLGLQFLLWYDEGEERNRGNFPPRFSGRQFPNYSSELNVNALELEDSALYLCASSLDGREDTGELFFGEGSRLTVL.